The 2 T cell receptor beta chains in this list originate from one sample, sequenced in a study of T cells after posttransplantation cyclophosphamide. Only in-frame clones appear in the TCRdb table, and some are missing; sequencing was by immunoSEQ multiplex PCR. The sample holds approximately 21,000 clones; approximately 98% are singletons and the top ten take about 0.14%. The sample was naive CD8+ T cells sorted from PBMCs. These receptors originate from a man aged 35 to 55 in good health, CMV-negative, and a related stem cell transplant donor.

This chain links TRBV30 with TRBJ1-3; D is unresolved. Germline values: CDR1 GTSNPN, CDR2 SVGIG (reference sequence). The CDR3 loop spans 15 amino acids. The V end was cut by 0 bases, the J end by 0 bases, with 9 bases between. The CDR3 DNA follows: TGTGCCTGGAGTGTACTATCACTCTCTGGAAACACCATATATTTT. Amino acid sequence: CAWSVLSLSGNTIYF.

DNA of the CDR3: TGTGCCAGCAGTTTTGAGACAGGGGGCTCGACAGATACGCAGTATTTT. Protein product: CASSFETGGSTDTQYF. The chain combines TRBV28 with TRBJ2-3, with 10 bases fitting TRBD1. Germline trimming cut 3 bases from V and 3 bases from J; bases unmatched to any gene: 6. Germline-derived CDR1 and CDR2 are MDHEN and SYDVKM. The CDR3 consists of 16 residues.